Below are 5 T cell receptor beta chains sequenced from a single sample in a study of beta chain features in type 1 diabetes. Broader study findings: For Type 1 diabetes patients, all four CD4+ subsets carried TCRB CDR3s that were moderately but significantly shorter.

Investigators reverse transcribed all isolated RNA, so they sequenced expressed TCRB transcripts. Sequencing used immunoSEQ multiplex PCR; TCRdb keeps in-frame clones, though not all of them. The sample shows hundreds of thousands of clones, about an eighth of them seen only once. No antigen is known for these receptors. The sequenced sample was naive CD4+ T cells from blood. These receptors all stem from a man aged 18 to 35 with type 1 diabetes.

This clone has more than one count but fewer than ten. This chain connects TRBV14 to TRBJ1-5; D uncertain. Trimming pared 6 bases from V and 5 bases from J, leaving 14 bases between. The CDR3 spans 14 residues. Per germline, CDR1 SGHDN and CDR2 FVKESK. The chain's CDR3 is CASSPGSVDQPQHF. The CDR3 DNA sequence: TGTGCCAGCAGTCCCGGCTCAGTCGATCAGCCCCAGCATTTT. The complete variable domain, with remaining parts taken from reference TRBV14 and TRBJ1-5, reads EAGVTQFPSHSVIEKGQTVTLRCDPISGHDNLYWYRRVMGKEIKFLLHFVKESKQDESGMPNNRFLAERTGGTYSTLKVQPAELEDSGVYFCASSPGSVDQPQHFGDGTRLSIL.

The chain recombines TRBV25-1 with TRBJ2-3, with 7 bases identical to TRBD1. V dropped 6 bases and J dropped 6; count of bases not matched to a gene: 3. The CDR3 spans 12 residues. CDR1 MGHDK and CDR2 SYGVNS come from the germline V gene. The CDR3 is CASSTTGDTQYF. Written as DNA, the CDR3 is TGTGCCAGCAGCACGACAGGGGATACGCAGTATTTT.

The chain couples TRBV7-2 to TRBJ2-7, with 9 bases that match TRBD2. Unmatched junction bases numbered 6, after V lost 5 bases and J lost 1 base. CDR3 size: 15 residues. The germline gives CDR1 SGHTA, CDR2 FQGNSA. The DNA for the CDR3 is TGTGCCAGCAGCGAGCGACTAGCGGTGTCCTACGAGCAGTACTTC. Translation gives CASSERLAVSYEQYF.

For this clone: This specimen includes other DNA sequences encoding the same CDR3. CDR3 sequence (DNA): TGTGCCAGCAGCCCCCGCAATGAGCAGTTCTTC. It yields the protein CASSPRNEQFF. The rearrangement uses TRBV2 and TRBJ2-1; no clear D gene. Germline-derived CDR1 and CDR2 are SNHLY and FYNNEI. Trimming removed 6 bases from V and 6 bases from J, with 6 bases in between. The CDR3 covers 11 residues.

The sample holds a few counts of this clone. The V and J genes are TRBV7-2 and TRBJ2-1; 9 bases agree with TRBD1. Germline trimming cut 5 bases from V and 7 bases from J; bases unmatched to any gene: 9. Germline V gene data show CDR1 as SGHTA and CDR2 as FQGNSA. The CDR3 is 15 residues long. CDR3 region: CASSLDRGVRNEQFF. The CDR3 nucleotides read TGTGCCAGCAGCCTGGACAGGGGTGTCAGAAATGAGCAGTTCTTC. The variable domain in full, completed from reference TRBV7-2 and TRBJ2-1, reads GAGVSQSPSNKVTEKGKDVELRCDPISGHTALYWYRQSLGQGLEFLIYFQGNSAPDKSGLPSDRFSAERTGGSVSTLTIQRTQQEDSAVYLCASSLDRGVRNEQFFGPGTRLTVL.